This entry is about one T cell receptor (beta chain). The antigen is undetermined. Gene and germline names: mouse. The missing CDR3 end, 4 residues past where the read stops, is filled in from the germline J gene. Additional DNA sequences in this sample encode the identical CDR3. It was cDNA, reverse transcribed from extracted RNA, that served as the sequencing template. The data were produced by immunoSEQ multiplex PCR, yet TCRdb's version contains in-frame clones alone and is incomplete. Recorded here are around 300,000 clones, none singletons. This specimen comes from a study of CD8+ T cells in alopecia areata. Background on the study: Female C3H/HeJ mice aged about 7-11 weeks received skin from approximately 6-13-month-old C3H/HeJ donors with spontaneous alopecia. Study results and caveats: Relative to normal scalp, lesional scalp, especially alopecia totalis/universalis, showed higher clonality.

Sorting relied on CD4, CD8alpha, NKG2D, NKG2ACE and other markers applied to pooled cutaneous lymph node cells. The CDR3 length is 14 residues. V lost 0 bases, J lost 2 bases, and 8 bases lay in between. In germline, CDR1 is NSHNY, CDR2 SYGAGN. The origin of this receptor is a C3H/HeJ mouse with alopecia areata. The strain's MHC type: H2-k. The sequenced sample was CD4+ T cells sorted from a lymph node. This chain connects TRBV13-1 to TRBJ1-2; tentatively, D is TRBD1 (6 bases). The chain's CDR3 is CASSDAGGNSDYTF. The sequenced part of the CDR3 DNA is TGTGCCAGCAGTGATGCGGGGGGCAACTCC.